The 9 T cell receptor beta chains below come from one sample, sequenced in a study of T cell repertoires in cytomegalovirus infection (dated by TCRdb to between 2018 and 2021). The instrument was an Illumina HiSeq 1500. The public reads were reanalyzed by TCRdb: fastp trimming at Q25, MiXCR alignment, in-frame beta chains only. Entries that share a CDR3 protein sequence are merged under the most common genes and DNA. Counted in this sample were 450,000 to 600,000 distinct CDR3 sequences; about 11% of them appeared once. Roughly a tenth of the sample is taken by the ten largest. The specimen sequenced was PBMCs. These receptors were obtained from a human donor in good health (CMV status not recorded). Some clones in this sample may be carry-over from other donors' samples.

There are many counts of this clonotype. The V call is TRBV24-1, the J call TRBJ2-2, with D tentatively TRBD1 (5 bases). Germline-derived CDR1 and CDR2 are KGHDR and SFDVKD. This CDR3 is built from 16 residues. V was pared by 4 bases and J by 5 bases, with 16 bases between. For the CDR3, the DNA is TGTGCCACCAGTGACCACAGGACCCCTTGGACCGGGGAGCTGTTTTTT. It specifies CATSDHRTPWTGELFF.

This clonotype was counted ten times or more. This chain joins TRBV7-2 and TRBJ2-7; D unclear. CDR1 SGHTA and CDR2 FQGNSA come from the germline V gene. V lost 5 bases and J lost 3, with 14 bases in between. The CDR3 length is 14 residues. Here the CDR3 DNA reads TGTGCCAGCAGCCTTGCGGCGCAACTCTACGAGCAGTACTTC. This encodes CASSLAAQLYEQYF.

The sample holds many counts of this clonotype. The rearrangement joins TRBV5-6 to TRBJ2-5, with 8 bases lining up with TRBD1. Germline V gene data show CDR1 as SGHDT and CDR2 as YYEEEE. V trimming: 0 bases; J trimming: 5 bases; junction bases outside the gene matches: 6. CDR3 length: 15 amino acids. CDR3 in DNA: TGTGCCAGCAGCTTGGGGCAGGGGGCATACGAGACCCAGTACTTC. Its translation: CASSLGQGAYETQYF.

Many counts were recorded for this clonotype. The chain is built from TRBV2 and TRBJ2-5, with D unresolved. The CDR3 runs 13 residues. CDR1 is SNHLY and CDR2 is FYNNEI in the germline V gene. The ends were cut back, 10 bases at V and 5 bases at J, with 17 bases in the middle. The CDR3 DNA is TGTGCCACTCTCGTGGCAGACCCGGAGACCCAGTACTTC. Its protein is CATLVADPETQYF.

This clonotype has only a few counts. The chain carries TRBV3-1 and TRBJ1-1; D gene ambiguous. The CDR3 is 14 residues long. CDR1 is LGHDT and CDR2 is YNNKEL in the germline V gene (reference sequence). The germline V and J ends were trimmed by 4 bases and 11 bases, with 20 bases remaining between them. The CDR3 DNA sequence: TGTGCCAGCAGCCCCCTTGAGTTGGGTCCCCCGGCTTTCTTT. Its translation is CASSPLELGPPAFF.

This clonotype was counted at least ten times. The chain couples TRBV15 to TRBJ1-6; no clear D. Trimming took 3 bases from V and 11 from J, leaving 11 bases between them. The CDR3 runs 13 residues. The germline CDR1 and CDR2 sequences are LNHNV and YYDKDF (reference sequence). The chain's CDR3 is CATSRGREPPLHF. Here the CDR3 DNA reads TGTGCCACCAGCAGGGGCCGGGAACCACCCCTCCACTTT.

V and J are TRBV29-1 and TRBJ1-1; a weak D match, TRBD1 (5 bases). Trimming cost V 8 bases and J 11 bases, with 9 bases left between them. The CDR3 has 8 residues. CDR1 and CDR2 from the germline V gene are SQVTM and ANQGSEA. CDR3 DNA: TGCAGCTCTGGGACCGCTTTCTTT. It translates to CSSGTAFF.

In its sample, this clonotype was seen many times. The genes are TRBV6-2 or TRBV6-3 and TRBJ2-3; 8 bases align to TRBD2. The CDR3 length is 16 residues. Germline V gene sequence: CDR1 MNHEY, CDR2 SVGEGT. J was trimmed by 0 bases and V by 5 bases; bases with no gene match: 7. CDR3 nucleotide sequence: TGTGCCAGCAGTACCCTACTAGCGGCTAGCACAGATACGCAGTATTTT. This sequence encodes CASSTLLAASTDTQYF.

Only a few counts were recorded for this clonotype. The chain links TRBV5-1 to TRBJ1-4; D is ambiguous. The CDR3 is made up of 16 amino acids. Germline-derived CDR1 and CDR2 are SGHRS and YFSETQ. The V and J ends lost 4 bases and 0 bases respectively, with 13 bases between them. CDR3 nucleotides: TGCGCCAGCAGCGTACTTATAGATGCAACTAATGAAAAACTGTTTTTT. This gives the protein CASSVLIDATNEKLFF.